Listed here is a single TCR beta chain. The antigen it recognizes is unknown. The sample holds no much larger clone one base away, and base qualities are not on file. For CDR1 and CDR2, the germline V gene lists SNHLY and FYNNEI. From V the trimming removes 3 bases and from J it removes 1 base, while the gene matches leave 3 bases of the junction unaccounted for. Inclusive of the bounding cysteine and phenylalanine, the CDR3 is 15 residues long. Just the 45-base CDR3 DNA is kept, in frame starting at base 1. This sample is part of a study of blood T cell repertoires in COVID-19 (dated by TCRdb to 2020 to 2021). Broadly, across the study: Samples covering the acute and convalescent phases of COVID-19 were provided by collaborators in the United States, Italy and Spain. The sample metadata nearly always contained a de-identified subject ID, COVID-19 status, age in years and sex. HLA class I and class II types, where available, came from metadata supplied by the sample provider rather than from assay-based typing. Samples were obtained from the ongoing ImmuneRACE study (first 160 participants) and from some 1,300 subjects provided by 6 global collaborators. The material from the prospective study consisted of cDNA or gDNA derived from T cells, B-cell-depleted T cells, or PBMCs. Deeply sampled blood TCRbeta repertoires from subjects exposed to, actively infected with, or recovered from COVID-19 were included in the dataset. A freely available public database, intended as a resource for researchers studying the immune response to SARS-CoV-2, is where the repertoires were released. Here is what the overall study found, with its caveats: The quantity of clinical and demographic metadata differed by source and by participant and was supplied without curation.

TCRbeta CDR3 regions were amplified from genomic DNA using the immunoSEQ Assay, a bias-controlled multiplex PCR. On the authors' methods: Within the assay, amplification of reference gene primers was used to estimate how many nucleated cells each sample contained. Sequence reads were collapsed and filtered to measure the absolute abundance of every unique TCRbeta CDR3 rearrangement. For each sample, productive Simpson clonality was calculated by taking the square root of Simpson's diversity index across productive rearrangements. Not all clones reach the TCRdb copy of this immuneACCESS table, which keeps in-frame sequences only. Checked studies attribute under half of the gap to unresolved V genes and leave the rest unexplained. V and J calls and clone size come straight from that table; D and trimming were deduced from the DNA. The sample profile shows 130,000 to 150,000 clones; 65% to 85% of them were found once. 5.5% to 7.5% of the sample rests with the top ten.

Enrolling through a virtual design, the prospective study's participants ranged in age from roughly 18 to 90 years and lived across approximately 25 United States geographic areas. To assign participants to cohorts, the prospective study relied on clinical history that participants themselves reported in a screening survey and a study questionnaire. A participant counted as exposed if, within 2 weeks of entering the study, that participant had been in contact with someone who had a PCR-confirmed or clinician-diagnosed COVID-19 case. In the prospective study, mobile phlebotomists collected whole blood, serum and a nasopharyngeal or oropharyngeal swab from each participant. Additional blood draws and questionnaires over an approximately 2-month period could optionally be provided by prospective study participants. Before DNA extraction, blood samples from the prospective study were shipped at room temperature or frozen.

The TCR comes from a woman in her 50s who had been exposed to COVID-19. Sample: PBMCs or T cells enriched from blood (not recorded which). Recombination joined TRBV2 with TRBJ1-1, with TRBD1 identical over 9 junction bases. The CDR3 reads as follows: CASSERTGANTEAFF. The nucleotide sequence is given as TGTGCCAGCAGTGAGCGGACAGGGGCGAACACTGAAGCTTTCTTT.